This TCR beta chain was retrieved from a study of blood T cell repertoires in COVID-19. Study in general: Sources were T cells, B-cell-depleted T cells, or PBMCs; the material itself was cDNA or gDNA.

With 7 bases removed from V and 3 bases from J, the gap between germline ends came to 16 bases. Germline CDR1 reads GTSNPN; CDR2 reads SVGIG (reference sequence). The CDR3 runs to 13 residues. Authors' data handling: Amplification of reference gene primers provided the estimated nucleated cell counts. Only in-frame clones appear in the TCRdb table, and some are missing; sequencing was by immunoSEQ multiplex PCR. The V and J calls and clone size were taken over from that table, and D and trimming were inferred from the DNA. Among tens of thousands of clones listed, about 85% were seen once. Sequenced sample: peripheral blood. The chain employs TRBV30 and TRBJ2-7; unclear D gene. The clonotype comes from a man older than 75 with acute or convalescent COVID-19. CDR3 amino acids: CAFGRSRNYEQYF. In DNA, the CDR3 is TGTGCCTTTGGAAGATCCAGGAACTACGAGCAGTACTTC.